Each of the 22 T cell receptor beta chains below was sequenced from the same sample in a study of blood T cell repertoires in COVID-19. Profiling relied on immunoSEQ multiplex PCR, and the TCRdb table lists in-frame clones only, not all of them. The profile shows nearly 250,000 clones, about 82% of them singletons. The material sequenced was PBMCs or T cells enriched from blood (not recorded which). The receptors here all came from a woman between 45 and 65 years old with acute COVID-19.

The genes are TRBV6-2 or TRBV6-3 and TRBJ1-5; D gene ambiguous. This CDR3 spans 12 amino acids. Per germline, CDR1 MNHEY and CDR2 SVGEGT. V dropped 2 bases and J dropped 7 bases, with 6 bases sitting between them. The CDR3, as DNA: TGTGCCAGCAGTTACCTGCGGCAGCCCCAGCATTTT. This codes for CASSYLRQPQHF.

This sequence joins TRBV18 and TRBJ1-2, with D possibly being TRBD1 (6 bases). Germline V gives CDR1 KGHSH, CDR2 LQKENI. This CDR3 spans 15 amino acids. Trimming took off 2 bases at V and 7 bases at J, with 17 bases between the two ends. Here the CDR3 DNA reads TGTGCCAGCTCACCAAAGGGGGTGGCTCGTCCTGGCTACACCTTC. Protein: CASSPKGVARPGYTF.

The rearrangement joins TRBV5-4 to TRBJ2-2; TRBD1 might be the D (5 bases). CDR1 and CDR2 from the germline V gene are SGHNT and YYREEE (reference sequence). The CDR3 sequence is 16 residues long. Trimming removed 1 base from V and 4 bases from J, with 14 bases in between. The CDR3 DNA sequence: TGTGCCAGCAGCTTGTCCGGACAACCGATCACCGGGGAGCTGTTTTTT. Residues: CASSLSGQPITGELFF.

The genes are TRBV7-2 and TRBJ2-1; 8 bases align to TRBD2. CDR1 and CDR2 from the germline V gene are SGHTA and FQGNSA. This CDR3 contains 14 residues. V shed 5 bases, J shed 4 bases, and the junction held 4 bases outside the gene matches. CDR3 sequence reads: CASSTRGGYNEQFF. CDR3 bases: TGTGCCAGCAGCACCCGGGGGGGGTACAATGAGCAGTTCTTC. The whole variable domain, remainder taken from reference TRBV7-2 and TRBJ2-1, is GAGVSQSPSNKVTEKGKDVELRCDPISGHTALYWYRQSLGQGLEFLIYFQGNSAPDKSGLPSDRFSAERTGGSVSTLTIQRTQQEDSAVYLCASSTRGGYNEQFFGPGTRLTVL.

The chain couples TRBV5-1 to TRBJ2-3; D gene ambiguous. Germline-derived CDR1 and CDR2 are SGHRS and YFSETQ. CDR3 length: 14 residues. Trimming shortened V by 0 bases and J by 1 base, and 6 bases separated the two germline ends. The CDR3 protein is CASSLAEGTDTQYF. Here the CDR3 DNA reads TGCGCCAGCAGCTTGGCTGAGGGCACAGATACGCAGTATTTT.

CDR3 amino acids: CASSLGRSALFF. The CDR3 DNA is TGTGCCAGCAGCTTAGGTCGGTCTGCACTGTTTTTT. This chain connects TRBV11-2 to TRBJ1-4; D call uncertain. The V gene's germline CDR1 is SGHAT and CDR2 FQNNGV. The CDR3 consists of 12 residues. With 1 base removed from V and 13 bases from J, the gap between germline ends came to 10 bases.

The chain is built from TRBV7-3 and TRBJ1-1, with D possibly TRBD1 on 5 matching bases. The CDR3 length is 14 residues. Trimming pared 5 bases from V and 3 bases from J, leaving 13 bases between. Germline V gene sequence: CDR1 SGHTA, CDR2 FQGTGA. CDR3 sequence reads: CASSVQAGDTEAFF. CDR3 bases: TGTGCCAGCAGCGTCCAGGCGGGGGACACTGAAGCTTTCTTT. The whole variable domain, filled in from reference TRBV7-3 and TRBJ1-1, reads GAGVSQTPSNKVTEKGKYVELRCDPISGHTALYWYRQSLGQGPEFLIYFQGTGAADDSGLPNDRFFAVRPEGSVSTLKIQRTERGDSAVYLCASSVQAGDTEAFFGQGTRLTVV.

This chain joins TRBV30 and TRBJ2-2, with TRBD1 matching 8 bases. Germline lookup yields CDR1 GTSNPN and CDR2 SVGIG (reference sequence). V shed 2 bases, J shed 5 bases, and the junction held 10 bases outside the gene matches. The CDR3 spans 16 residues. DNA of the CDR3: TGTGCCTGGAGTTCAAGGTCCAGGGGGCTTACCGGGGAGCTGTTTTTT. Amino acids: CAWSSRSRGLTGELFF.

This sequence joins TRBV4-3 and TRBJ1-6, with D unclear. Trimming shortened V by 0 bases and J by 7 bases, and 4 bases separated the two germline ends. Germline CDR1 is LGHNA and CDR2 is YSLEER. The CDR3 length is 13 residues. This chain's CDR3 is CASSQDFNSPLHF. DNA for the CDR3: TGCGCCAGCAGCCAAGACTTCAATTCACCCCTCCACTTT.

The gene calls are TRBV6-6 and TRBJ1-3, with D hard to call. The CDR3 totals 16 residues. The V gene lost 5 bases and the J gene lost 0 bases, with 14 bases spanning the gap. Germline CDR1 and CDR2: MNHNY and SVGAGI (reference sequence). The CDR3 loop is CASSPLGLISGNTIYF. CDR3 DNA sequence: TGTGCCAGCAGTCCCCTCGGACTGATCTCTGGAAACACCATATATTTT.

CDR3 sequence: CASSLKGGPYNEQFF. The CDR3 nucleotides read TGTGCCAGCAGCTTAAAAGGCGGGCCCTACAATGAGCAGTTCTTC. The rearrangement uses TRBV7-2 and TRBJ2-1; D might be TRBD2 (5 bases). Germline V gene lookup returns CDR1 SGHTA and CDR2 FQGNSA. The CDR3 runs 15 residues. The germline V and J ends were trimmed by 2 bases and 2 bases, with 10 bases remaining between them.

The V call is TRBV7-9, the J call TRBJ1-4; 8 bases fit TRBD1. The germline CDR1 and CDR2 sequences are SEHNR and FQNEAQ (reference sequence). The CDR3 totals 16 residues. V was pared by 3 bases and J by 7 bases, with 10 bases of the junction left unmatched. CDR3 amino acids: CASSLGLTGVGEKLFF. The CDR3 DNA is TGTGCCAGCAGCTTGGGTCTGACAGGGGTTGGTGAAAAACTGTTTTTT.

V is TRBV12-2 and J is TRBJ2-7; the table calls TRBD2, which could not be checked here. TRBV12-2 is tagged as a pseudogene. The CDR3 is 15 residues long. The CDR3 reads CASRSLRSAAYEQYF. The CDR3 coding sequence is TGTGCAAGTCGCTCCCTACGGTCCGCCGCCTACGAGCAGTACTTC.

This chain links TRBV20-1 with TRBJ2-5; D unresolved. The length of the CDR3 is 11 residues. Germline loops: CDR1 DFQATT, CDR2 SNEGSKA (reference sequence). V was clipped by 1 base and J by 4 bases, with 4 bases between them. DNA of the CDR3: TGCAGTGCTAGAGTTCGAGAGACCCAGTACTTC. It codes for CSARVRETQYF.

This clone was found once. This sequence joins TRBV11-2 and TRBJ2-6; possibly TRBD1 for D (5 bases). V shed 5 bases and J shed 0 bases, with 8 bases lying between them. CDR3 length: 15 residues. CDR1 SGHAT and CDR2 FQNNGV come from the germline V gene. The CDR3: CASSLGHSGANVLTF. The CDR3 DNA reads TGTGCCAGCAGCCTTGGACACTCTGGGGCCAACGTCCTGACTTTC.

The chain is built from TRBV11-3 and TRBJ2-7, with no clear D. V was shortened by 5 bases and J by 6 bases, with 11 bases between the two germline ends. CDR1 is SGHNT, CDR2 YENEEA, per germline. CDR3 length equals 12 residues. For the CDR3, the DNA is TGTGCCAGCAGCGCCTCGACGGGCGAGCAGTACTTC. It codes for CASSASTGEQYF.

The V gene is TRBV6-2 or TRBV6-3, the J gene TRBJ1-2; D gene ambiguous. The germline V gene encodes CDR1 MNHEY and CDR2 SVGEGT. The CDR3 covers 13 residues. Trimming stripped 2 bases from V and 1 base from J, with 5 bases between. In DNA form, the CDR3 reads TGTGCCAGCAGTTACCAGATTAACTATGGCTACACCTTC. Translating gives CASSYQINYGYTF.

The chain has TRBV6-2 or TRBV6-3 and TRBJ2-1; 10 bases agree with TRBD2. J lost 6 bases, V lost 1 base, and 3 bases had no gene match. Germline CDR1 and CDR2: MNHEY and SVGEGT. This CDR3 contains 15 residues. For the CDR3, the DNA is TGTGCCAGCAGTTACTACCTAGCGGGGGCCAATGAGCAGTTCTTC. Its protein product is CASSYYLAGANEQFF.

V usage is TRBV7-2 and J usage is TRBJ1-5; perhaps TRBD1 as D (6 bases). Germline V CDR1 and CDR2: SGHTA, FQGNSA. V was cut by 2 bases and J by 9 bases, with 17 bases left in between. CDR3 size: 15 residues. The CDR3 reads CASSLKQQGTRPQHF. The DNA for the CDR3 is TGTGCCAGCAGCTTAAAGCAACAGGGAACGCGGCCCCAGCATTTT. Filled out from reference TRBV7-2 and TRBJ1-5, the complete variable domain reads GAGVSQSPSNKVTEKGKDVELRCDPISGHTALYWYRQSLGQGLEFLIYFQGNSAPDKSGLPSDRFSAERTGGSVSTLTIQRTQQEDSAVYLCASSLKQQGTRPQHFGDGTRLSIL.

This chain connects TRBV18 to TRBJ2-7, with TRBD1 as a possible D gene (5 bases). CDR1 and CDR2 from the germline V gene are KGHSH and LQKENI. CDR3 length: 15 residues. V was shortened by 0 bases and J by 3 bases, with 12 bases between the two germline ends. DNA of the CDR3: TGTGCCAGCTCACCACCGGGGCGAGTTAACTACGAGCAGTACTTC. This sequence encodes CASSPPGRVNYEQYF.

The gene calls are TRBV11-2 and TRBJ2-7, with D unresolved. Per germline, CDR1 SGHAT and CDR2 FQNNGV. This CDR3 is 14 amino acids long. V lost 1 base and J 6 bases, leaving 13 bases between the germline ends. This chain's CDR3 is CASSLAGLVVEQYF. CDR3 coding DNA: TGTGCCAGCAGCTTAGCTGGCCTAGTGGTCGAGCAGTACTTC.

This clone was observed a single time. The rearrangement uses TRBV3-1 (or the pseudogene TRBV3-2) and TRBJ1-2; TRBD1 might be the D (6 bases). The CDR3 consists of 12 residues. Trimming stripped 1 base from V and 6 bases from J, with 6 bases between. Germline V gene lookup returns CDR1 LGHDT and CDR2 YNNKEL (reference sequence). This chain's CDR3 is CASSQAGDGYTF. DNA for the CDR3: TGTGCCAGCAGCCAAGCAGGGGATGGCTACACCTTC.